These T cell receptor beta chains were read from a single sample in a study of blood T cell repertoires in COVID-19. Clones were sequenced by immunoSEQ multiplex PCR, and TCRdb holds only the in-frame ones, with some missing. The table records a few hundred thousand clones, around 86% of them present only once. The sample was PBMCs or T cells enriched from blood (not recorded which). These receptors all stem from a woman aged 40 to 49 with acute COVID-19. Each CDR3 is given with its conserved first and last residue. Each record gives: V gene, J gene, D gene, clone size, CDR3 DNA, CDR3 protein. A D gene is named only where the DNA matches it firmly. Rows give clone size only sometimes, using once, few, many, or a class for an expanded clone.

TRBV19,TRBJ1-1,.,.,TGTGCCAGTAGTATAATCCCCCTTGACAGATTGAACACTGAAGCTTTCTTT,CASSIIPLDRLNTEAFF
TRBV5-1,TRBJ2-1,.,.,TGCGCCAGCAGCTTAAGCGGAAGAATCAGCTCCTACAATGAGCAGTTCTTC,CASSLSGRISSYNEQFF
TRBV5-1,TRBJ2-5,TRBD2,.,TGCGCCAGCAGCTTTCCCGAGCGGGAGCAGGAAGAGACCCAGTACTTC,CASSFPEREQEETQYF
TRBV24-1,TRBJ1-2,.,.,TGTGCCACCAGTGATTCGACCGGGGGCTACACCTTC,CATSDSTGGYTF
TRBV6-1,TRBJ1-5,.,few,TGTGCCAGCAGTGCCACGACAGATTGGGGCAATCAGCCCCAGCATTTT,CASSATTDWGNQPQHF
TRBV7-3,TRBJ2-1,.,.,TGTGCCAGCAGCTTCGGAGGGGACAATGAGCAGTTCTTC,CASSFGGDNEQFF
TRBV5-1,TRBJ1-5,TRBD1,.,TGCGCCAGCAGCTTGGGGGACAGTAGCAATCAGCCCCAGCATTTT,CASSLGDSSNQPQHF
TRBV19,TRBJ1-5,.,.,TGTGCCAGTAGTCTCCGCGGGGGCGCCTCGGAAAGGTTTCAGCCCCAGCATTTT,CASSLRGGASERFQPQHF
TRBV7-3,TRBJ2-5,TRBD2,.,TGTGCCAGCAGCGCTAGCGGGCACCAAGAGACCCAGTACTTC,CASSASGHQETQYF
TRBV5-1,TRBJ2-7,TRBD2,.,TGCGCCAGCAGCTTCAGCGGGGGCCTGGCTTACGAGCAGTACTTC,CASSFSGGLAYEQYF
TRBV28,TRBJ1-3,.,.,TGTGCCAGCAACCCATCCCGGGGGGCGCTTTCTGGAAACACCATATATTTT,CASNPSRGALSGNTIYF
TRBV11-2,TRBJ2-7,TRBD2,.,TGTGCCAGCAGCTTAGTACTAGCGGCCCTAGGCACCTACGAGCAGTACTTC,CASSLVLAALGTYEQYF
TRBV18,TRBJ1-5,.,.,TGTGCCAGCTCACCTCCGGGACAACACAATCAGCCCCAGCATTTT,CASSPPGQHNQPQHF
TRBV11-2,TRBJ2-1,TRBD2,.,TGTGCCAGCACCCCTTCAAAAGCGGGAGGGGACTACAATGAGCAGTTCTTC,CASTPSKAGGDYNEQFF
TRBV15,TRBJ2-5,.,.,TGTGCCACCAGCAGAGATAGTAGAGGGCGGGCGTACCAAGAGACCCAGTACTTC,CATSRDSRGRAYQETQYF
TRBV7-2,TRBJ1-4,TRBD1,.,TGTGCCAGCAGCCCGGGACAGTTTCTCGAAAAACTGTTTTTT,CASSPGQFLEKLFF
TRBV7-8,TRBJ2-7,.,.,TGTGCCAGCAGCTTGACTTTACCCAATGGGGAGCAGTACTTC,CASSLTLPNGEQYF
TRBV2,TRBJ1-2,TRBD1,few,TGTGCCACTGGACAGGATAACTATGGCTACACCTTC,CATGQDNYGYTF
TRBV12-3/TRBV12-4,TRBJ1-5,.,.,TGTGCCAGCAGTGGGGGAGGGAATCAGCCCCAGCATTTT,CASSGGGNQPQHF
TRBV14,TRBJ1-3,.,.,TGTGCCAGCAGCCAAGGAGCTGGAAACACCATATATTTT,CASSQGAGNTIYF
TRBV19,TRBJ2-2,.,few,TGTGCCAGTAAGTTGGACAGCGTAACCGGGGAGCTGTTTTTT,CASKLDSVTGELFF
TRBV28,TRBJ1-3,TRBD1,.,TGTGCCAGCAGGGGACAGGGGAATGGAAACACCATATATTTT,CASRGQGNGNTIYF
TRBV11-3,TRBJ1-1,.,.,TGTGCCAGCAGCCCCGGGAATGGCAGGCAGAACACTGAAGCTTTCTTT,CASSPGNGRQNTEAFF
TRBV27,TRBJ2-2,.,.,TGTGCCAGCAGTTTACCCGGGAGCGGGGAGCTGTTTTTT,CASSLPGSGELFF
TRBV4-3,TRBJ1-4,TRBD1,.,TGCGCCAGCAGCCAAGATGGGACAGCACGCGAAAAACTGTTTTTT,CASSQDGTAREKLFF
TRBV11-3,TRBJ2-1,TRBD2,.,TGTGCCAGCAGCTTGGTATGTAGCGGGAGGGTCTATGAGCAGTTCTTC,CASSLVCSGRVYEQFF
TRBV12-3/TRBV12-4,TRBJ1-5,.,few,TGTGCCAGCAGTTTAGAAGGGGGACCCCAGCATTTT,CASSLEGGPQHF
TRBV7-9,TRBJ2-3,.,.,TGTGCCAGCAGCCATCAGCTAGCAGATACGCAGTATTTT,CASSHQLADTQYF
TRBV27,TRBJ1-5,.,.,TGTGCCAGCAGTTGGAGAGGGAGTCAGCCCCAGCATTTT,CASSWRGSQPQHF
TRBV28,TRBJ2-7,TRBD1,.,TGTGCCAGCACTGCGAGGACAGGAGACTACGAGCAGTACTTC,CASTARTGDYEQYF
TRBV25-1,TRBJ1-2,.,.,TGTGCCAGCTTCAATAGGACAGCATACTATGGCTACACCTTC,CASFNRTAYYGYTF
TRBV23-1,TRBJ1-1,.,.,TGCGCCAGCAGTCAACCCCCAACACGCGAAGCTTTCTTT,CASSQPPTREAFF
TRBV28,TRBJ1-6,TRBD1,.,TGTGCCAGCAACTTCCAGGGGGCACCCCTCCACTTT,CASNFQGAPLHF
TRBV2,TRBJ2-1,.,.,TGTGCCAGCAGTTTATTTGTACAAATACAAGACAATGAGCAGTTCTTC,CASSLFVQIQDNEQFF
TRBV28,TRBJ2-3,TRBD2,.,TGTGCCAGCAGTCCCATATTTAAAACTAGCGGACACACAGATACGCAGTATTTT,CASSPIFKTSGHTDTQYF
TRBV5-1,TRBJ2-6,TRBD1,.,TGCGCCAGCAGCGAAGCAGGGGGCTCTGGGGCCAACGTCCTGACTTTC,CASSEAGGSGANVLTF
TRBV28,TRBJ1-2,.,.,TGTGCCAGCAGTACCCGGGATAAAGGCTACACCTTC,CASSTRDKGYTF
TRBV19,TRBJ2-2,.,.,TGTGCCAAAACCAGGTTGCCGGCCGGGGAGCTGTTTTTT,CAKTRLPAGELFF
TRBV7-2,TRBJ2-7,TRBD1,.,TGTGCCAGCAGCTCCATTCCCGGGACAGGGGCCCTGGGCTACGAGCAGTACTTC,CASSSIPGTGALGYEQYF
TRBV25-1,TRBJ2-1,TRBD2,.,TGTGCCAGCAGTGATCCGGGACTAGCGGAGCAGTTCTTC,CASSDPGLAEQFF
TRBV9,TRBJ2-7,TRBD2,.,TGTGCCAGCAGCGTAGGTTTCGGCCTAGCGGGAGGTAGGAGCTCCTACGAGCAGTACTTC,CASSVGFGLAGGRSSYEQYF
TRBV7-6,TRBJ2-7,.,few,TGTGCCAGCAGCCCTACTGCTAGCGCGAGCTCCTACGAGCAGTACTTC,CASSPTASASSYEQYF
TRBV27,TRBJ1-5,TRBD1,once,TGTGCCAGCAGGAACCTGACAGGGGGGAGCAATCAGCCCCAGCATTTT,CASRNLTGGSNQPQHF
TRBV4-2,TRBJ1-5,.,.,TGTGCCAGCAGCCAAGAGGGGGGTAGCAATCAGCCCCAGCATTTT,CASSQEGGSNQPQHF
TRBV7-3,TRBJ1-1,.,.,TGTGCCAGCAGCACCGGATACGAACAGCGTCGAGCGGACACTGAAGCTTTCTTT,CASSTGYEQRRADTEAFF
TRBV7-2,TRBJ2-1,.,.,TGTGCCAGCAGCATTACCCGGGATTATGAGCAGTTCTTC,CASSITRDYEQFF
TRBV27,TRBJ2-4,.,few,TGTGCCAGCAGTTTAAGCCAGGGCGGAAACATTCAGTACTTC,CASSLSQGGNIQYF
TRBV27,TRBJ2-5,.,.,TGTGCCAGCAGAGAGAAAAAGTTACAAGAGACCCAGTACTTC,CASREKKLQETQYF
TRBV28,TRBJ2-1,TRBD2,.,TGTGCCAGCAGTAGATCTAGCGGGAGGGCCTACAATGAGCAGTTCTTC,CASSRSSGRAYNEQFF
TRBV5-1,TRBJ2-1,.,.,TGCGCCAGCAGCATAGTGACAGCCCTGAGGAATGAGCAGTTCTTC,CASSIVTALRNEQFF
TRBV27,TRBJ2-2,TRBD1,.,TGTGCCAGCAATTCCCGGGACAGGGGAGTATCCGGGGAGCTGTTTTTT,CASNSRDRGVSGELFF